This T cell receptor (beta chain) emerged from a study of blood T cell repertoires in COVID-19. Sequenced by immunoSEQ multiplex PCR; TCRdb stores in-frame clones only, minus some. The top ten clones hold more than 0.8% of a sample with some 350,000 clones, around 91% of them seen once. Germline loops: CDR1 MNHEY, CDR2 SMNVEV (reference sequence). V gave up 4 bases and J gave up 9 bases, with 7 bases separating them. This CDR3 has 12 amino acids. This clone showed up just once. What was sequenced was PBMCs or T cells enriched from blood (not recorded which). This sequence was found in a man aged 18 to 29 who had recovered from COVID-19. The J gene is TRBJ1-6, the V gene TRBV27; D possibly corresponds to TRBD1 (5 bases). The CDR3 nucleotides read TGTGCCAGCAGTTCGGGGGTTTCACCCCTCCACTTT. This translates into CASSSGVSPLHF.